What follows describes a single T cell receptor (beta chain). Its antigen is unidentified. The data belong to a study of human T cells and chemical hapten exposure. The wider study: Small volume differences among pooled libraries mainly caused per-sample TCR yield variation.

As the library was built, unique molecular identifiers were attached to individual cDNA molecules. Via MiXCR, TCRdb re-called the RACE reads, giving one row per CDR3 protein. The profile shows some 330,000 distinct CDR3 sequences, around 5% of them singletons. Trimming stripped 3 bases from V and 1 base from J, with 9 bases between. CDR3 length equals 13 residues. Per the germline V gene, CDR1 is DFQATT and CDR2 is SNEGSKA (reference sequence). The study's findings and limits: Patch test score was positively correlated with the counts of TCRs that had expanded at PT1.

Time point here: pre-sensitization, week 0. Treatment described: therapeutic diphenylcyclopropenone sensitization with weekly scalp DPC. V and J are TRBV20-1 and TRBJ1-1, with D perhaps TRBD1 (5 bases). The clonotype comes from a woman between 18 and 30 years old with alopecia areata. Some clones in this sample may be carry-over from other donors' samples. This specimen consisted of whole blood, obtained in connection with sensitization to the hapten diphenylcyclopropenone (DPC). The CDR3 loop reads CSARLQENTEAFF. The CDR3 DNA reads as TGCAGTGCTAGGTTACAGGAGAACACTGAAGCTTTCTTT.